The 19 T cell receptor beta chains presented below share a single source sample, sequenced in a study of Ad26.COV2.S vaccination and SARS-CoV-2 variants. Specified treatment: over 15 received Ad26.COV2.S at low or high dose, single or two shots; about 5 received placebo; per-sample allocation not given. Specimen acquisition occurred on day 63 following the initial vaccine or placebo injection. Profiled with immunoSEQ multiplex PCR; TCRdb holds only in-frame clones, not every one. The sample holds about 350,000 clones, 75% to 90% seen once. Sequencing used peripheral blood, obtained in a trial of Ad26.COV2.S vaccine versus placebo. The receptors were gathered from a person between 18 and 60 years old who received the Ad26.COV2.S COVID-19 vaccine or a placebo.

This clone showed up just once. This chain uses TRBV28 with TRBJ2-7, with no clear D. Per the germline V gene, CDR1 is MDHEN and CDR2 is SYDVKM. The germline V and J ends were trimmed by 6 bases and 3 bases, with 9 bases remaining between them. The CDR3 is made up of 12 amino acids. CDR3 nucleotide sequence: TGTGCCAGCAGGGCTGTAAACTACGAGCAGTACTTC. This sequence encodes CASRAVNYEQYF.

This clone was counted a single time. The chain carries TRBV6-2 or TRBV6-3 and TRBJ2-1; D is possibly TRBD1 (8 bases). The CDR3 has 15 amino acids. Per the germline V gene, CDR1 is MNHEY and CDR2 is SVGEGT. Trimming cost V 6 bases and J 6 bases, with 18 bases left between them. In DNA form, the CDR3 reads TGTGCCAGCAGCCATACAGGGGGGGCCGGCAATGAGCAGTTCTTC. Its translation: CASSHTGGAGNEQFF.

V is TRBV19 and J is TRBJ2-7; 9 nucleotides align to TRBD1. V trimming: 9 bases; J trimming: 3 bases; junction bases outside the gene matches: 15. In germline, CDR1 is LNHDA, CDR2 SQIVND (reference sequence). The CDR3 runs 16 residues. The DNA of the CDR3 is TGTGCCAGGAGCCCCTACACCGGGACAGGGATCTACGAGCAGTACTTC. This codes for CARSPYTGTGIYEQYF. The variable domain in full, completed from reference TRBV19 and TRBJ2-7, reads DGGITQSPKYLFRKEGQNVTLSCEQNLNHDAMYWYRQDPGQGLRLIYYSQIVNDFQKGDIAEGYSVSREKKESFPLTVTSAQKNPTAFYLCARSPYTGTGIYEQYFGPGTRLTVT.

The V call is TRBV7-8, the J call TRBJ2-2; D is perhaps TRBD2 (6 bases). The CDR3 has 16 amino acids. V lost 0 bases, J lost 3 bases, and 11 bases lay in between. Germline V CDR1 and CDR2: SGHVS, FQNEAQ. CDR3 region: CASSLAVADYTGELFF. CDR3 coding DNA: TGTGCCAGCAGCTTAGCGGTAGCGGACTACACCGGGGAGCTGTTTTTT.

The gene calls are TRBV7-2 and TRBJ1-4, with D tentatively TRBD1 (6 bases). Deletions cut 5 bases from V and 8 bases from J, with 18 bases between. Germline CDR1 is SGHTA and CDR2 is FQGNSA. The CDR3 consists of 15 residues. The CDR3 protein is CASSQRGGREEKLFF. In nucleotides, the CDR3 is TGTGCCAGCAGCCAACGCGGGGGGCGAGAAGAAAAACTGTTTTTT.

The chain carries TRBV5-1 and TRBJ1-1; TRBD1 agrees at 8 bases. Per germline, CDR1 SGHRS and CDR2 YFSETQ. CDR3 length: 13 residues. V shed 3 bases and J 6 bases; nucleotides not matched to a gene: 4. CDR3 DNA sequence: TGCGCCAGCAGCTGGACAGGGTACCCTGAAGCTTTCTTT. Translation gives CASSWTGYPEAFF.

This chain links TRBV19 with TRBJ2-1, with a tentative D call TRBD1 (6 bases). CDR1 and CDR2 (germline): LNHDA, SQIVND (reference sequence). V gave up 4 bases and J gave up 8 bases, with 15 bases separating them. This CDR3 spans 14 amino acids. The CDR3 DNA reads TGTGCCAGTAGTACGTTAACAGGGAGCCATGAGCAGTTCTTC. Protein sequence: CASSTLTGSHEQFF.

The chain combines TRBV3-1 (or the pseudogene TRBV3-2) with TRBJ1-5; TRBD1 agrees at 7 bases. The CDR3 totals 16 residues. Germline loops: CDR1 LGHDT, CDR2 YNNKEL (reference sequence). The V and J ends lost 0 bases and 4 bases, in that order; junction bases with no gene match: 6. The CDR3 is CASSQDRGKRNQPQHF. CDR3 DNA sequence: TGTGCCAGCAGCCAAGACAGGGGGAAAAGGAATCAGCCCCAGCATTTT.

V and J are TRBV10-3 and TRBJ1-5; 10 nucleotides agree with TRBD1. Germline assignment: CDR1 ENHRY and CDR2 SYGVKD. The CDR3 spans 15 residues. With 5 bases clipped from V and 5 bases from J, the junction kept 6 bases outside the gene matches. CDR3 region: CAISQGDRGDQPQHF. CDR3 nucleotides: TGTGCCATCAGTCAGGGGGACAGGGGCGATCAGCCCCAGCATTTT.

V is TRBV6-2 or TRBV6-3 and J is TRBJ2-5; tentatively, D is TRBD2 (6 bases). Trimming took 0 bases from V and 4 from J, leaving 9 bases between them. Germline assignment: CDR1 MNHEY and CDR2 SVGEGT. The CDR3 totals 14 residues. CDR3 amino acids: CASSYSGLPETQYF. The CDR3 nucleotides are TGTGCCAGCAGTTACTCGGGACTTCCAGAGACCCAGTACTTC.

The rearrangement joins TRBV5-1 to TRBJ2-2; D gene ambiguous. CDR1 is SGHRS and CDR2 is YFSETQ in the germline V gene. This CDR3 is 13 amino acids long. V lost 0 bases to trimming and J lost 4 bases, with 4 bases between them. The CDR3 here is CASSLDPTGELFF. The DNA of the CDR3 is TGCGCCAGCAGCTTGGATCCCACCGGGGAGCTGTTTTTT.

The rearrangement uses TRBV4-3 and TRBJ2-2; possibly TRBD2 for D (5 bases). Trimming cost V 0 bases and J 6 bases, with 11 bases left between them. The CDR3 is made up of 15 amino acids. CDR1 and CDR2 from the germline V gene are LGHNA and YSLEER. In DNA form, the CDR3 reads TGCGCCAGCAGCCAAGATACGGGGAAGGCCGGGGAGCTGTTTTTT. Its protein product is CASSQDTGKAGELFF.

This chain links TRBV28 with TRBJ2-5; TRBD1 matches 7 bases. The germline CDR1 and CDR2 sequences are MDHEN and SYDVKM. The V and J ends lost 5 bases and 0 bases, in that order; junction bases with no gene match: 3. The CDR3 totals 14 residues. Here the CDR3 DNA reads TGTGCCAGCAGTGCCGGGACAGACCAAGAGACCCAGTACTTC. This codes for CASSAGTDQETQYF. Variable domain in full (rest from reference TRBV28 and TRBJ2-5): DVKVTQSSRYLVKRTGEKVFLECVQDMDHENMFWYRQDPGLGLRLIYFSYDVKMKEKGDIPEGYSVSREKKERFSLILESASTNQTSMYLCASSAGTDQETQYFGPGTRLLVL.

The J gene is TRBJ1-6, the V gene TRBV5-6, with TRBD1 identical over 7 bases. This CDR3 is 15 amino acids long. V dropped 4 bases and J dropped 5; count of bases not matched to a gene: 6. Germline V gene data show CDR1 as SGHDT and CDR2 as YYEEEE. The CDR3 DNA reads TGTGCCAGCAGCCAAACCGACAGGGATAATTCACCCCTCCACTTT. Its protein is CASSQTDRDNSPLHF.

The V and J genes are TRBV27 and TRBJ1-5; D remains ambiguous. CDR1 and CDR2 from the germline V gene are MNHEY and SMNVEV (reference sequence). CDR3 length equals 15 residues. V gave up 3 bases and J gave up 4 bases, with 13 bases separating them. Written as DNA, the CDR3 is TGTGCCAGCAGTTTTCAGTCCGGCGGAAATCAGCCCCAGCATTTT. It codes for CASSFQSGGNQPQHF.

The CDR3 sequence is CASSLSLGRADETQYF. DNA of the CDR3: TGTGCCAGCAGCTTATCCTTAGGCCGCGCCGATGAGACCCAGTACTTC. The chain combines TRBV7-9 with TRBJ2-5; D is uncertain. The V gene lost 2 bases and the J gene lost 5 bases, with 18 bases spanning the gap. Germline-derived CDR1 and CDR2 are SEHNR and FQNEAQ (reference sequence). This CDR3 spans 16 amino acids.

The rearrangement uses TRBV9 and TRBJ1-5; a weak D match, TRBD1 (5 bases). This CDR3 has 15 amino acids. Between the trimmed V and J ends, which lost 0 bases and 3 bases, there was a span of 10 bases. Germline CDR1 SGDLS, CDR2 YYNGEE. CDR3 protein: CASSVGGESNQPQHF. CDR3 bases: TGTGCCAGCAGCGTAGGAGGGGAATCCAATCAGCCCCAGCATTTT.

CDR3 DNA: TGTGCCAGCAGTTTTGCCCTAATGTACCAAGAGACCCAGTACTTC. Translation: CASSFALMYQETQYF. V and J are TRBV28 and TRBJ2-5; D not resolved. The CDR3 is 15 residues long. V was pared by 3 bases and J by 0 bases, with 11 bases between. The germline V gene has CDR1 MDHEN and CDR2 SYDVKM.

The chain carries TRBV2 and TRBJ2-7; TRBD1 is a possible D gene (5 bases). The CDR3 is 13 amino acids. Germline CDR1 SNHLY, CDR2 FYNNEI. V was pared by 5 bases and J by 3 bases, with 11 bases between. CDR3 DNA: TGTGCCAGCAGTCCCGCAGGGAACTACGAGCAGTACTTC. Translation: CASSPAGNYEQYF.